The sequence of this T cell receptor beta chain was determined in a study of early T cells in non-severe SARS-CoV-2 infection. Findings of the study overall: The study's VDJdb matching favored anti-spike CD8 responses and missed private and CD4 specificities.

The trim removed 5 bases at V and 0 bases at J, leaving 6 bases unmatched. Looked up from germline, CDR1 is MNHNS and CDR2 is SASEGT. CDR3 length: 15 residues. TCRdb analysed the 5' RACE reads with MiXCR anew, one entry per CDR3 protein. The sample lists 99,000 or so distinct CDR3 sequences, roughly 17% occurring once. Comment on this clonotype: The antigen is undetermined.

The chain has TRBV6-1 and TRBJ1-1; 7 nucleotides align to TRBD1. The TCR was taken from an adult who was a healthcare worker with PCR-confirmed SARS-CoV-2 infection or an uninfected control (not recorded which). Input material: whole blood. CDR3 nucleotides: TGTGCCAGCAGTTCCTTGACAGGGATGAACACTGAAGCTTTCTTT. Translation gives CASSSLTGMNTEAFF.